This entry lists 20 T cell receptor beta chains sequenced from one sample in a study of T cell changes during pregnancy in multiple sclerosis. Method: immunoSEQ multiplex PCR; TCRdb's copy keeps in-frame clones and lacks some. Of 50,000 or so clones in the sample, roughly 94% were seen once. The starting material was CD4+ T cells from peripheral blood mononuclear cells, obtained in the third trimester of pregnancy. All receptors derive from a female donor with multiple sclerosis, enrolled in a pregnancy study.

The rearrangement uses TRBV4-2 and TRBJ1-1; D might be TRBD1 (6 bases). Germline V gives CDR1 LGHNA, CDR2 YNFKEQ. Trimming took 0 bases from V and 1 from J, leaving 21 bases between them. The CDR3 sequence is 19 residues long. In nucleotides, the CDR3 is TGTGCCAGCAGCCAAGATGGGGTACGGGGGGCGAATTGGAACACTGAAGCTTTCTTT. Amino acids: CASSQDGVRGANWNTEAFF.

The J gene is TRBJ2-4, the V gene TRBV6-6; unclear D gene. The CDR3 length is 16 residues. The ends were cut back, 2 bases at V and 0 bases at J, with 11 bases in the middle. Germline lookup yields CDR1 MNHNY and CDR2 SVGAGI (reference sequence). CDR3 DNA: TGTGCCAGCAGTTACCGCGTCACTTTAGCCAAAAACATTCAGTACTTC. Translated: CASSYRVTLAKNIQYF.

The V call is TRBV7-2, the J call TRBJ2-1, with a tentative D call TRBD1 (5 bases). Trimming cost V 6 bases and J 2 bases, with 17 bases left between them. The CDR3 extends over 16 amino acids. Per the germline V gene, CDR1 is SGHTA and CDR2 is FQGNSA. In nucleotides, the CDR3 is TGTGCCAGCAGTCCCCCCGGCAGGGTCCCCTACAATGAGCAGTTCTTC. It encodes CASSPPGRVPYNEQFF.

This CDR3 reads CASSNIPSGEAYEQYF. The DNA of the CDR3 is TGTGCCAGCTCGAACATACCGAGCGGGGAAGCCTACGAGCAGTACTTC. The chain carries TRBV5-6 and TRBJ2-7; the match to TRBD2 covers 7 bases. Trimming at V came to 7 bases and at J to 2 bases, leaving 15 bases not matched to a gene. Germline V CDR1 and CDR2: SGHDT, YYEEEE. This CDR3 is built from 16 residues.

This clone is a singleton in its sample. CDR3 nucleotide sequence: TGCGCCAGCAGCTTCTGGGGGCGAGAGACCGGGGAGCTGTTTTTT. Translated: CASSFWGRETGELFF. The V call is TRBV5-1, the J call TRBJ2-2, with D possibly TRBD1 on 6 matching bases. Deletions cut 2 bases from V and 5 bases from J, with 13 bases between. The CDR3 loop spans 15 amino acids. Germline V gives CDR1 SGHRS, CDR2 YFSETQ.

This chain joins TRBV9 and TRBJ2-2; D might be TRBD1 (6 bases). From germline, CDR1 is SGDLS and CDR2 YYNGEE. This CDR3 comprises 16 residues. V lost 4 bases and J 3 bases, leaving 16 bases between the germline ends. Written as DNA, the CDR3 is TGTGCCAGCAGCCCGCGAAGGGGGAGTGACACCGGGGAGCTGTTTTTT. Its protein is CASSPRRGSDTGELFF.

J is TRBJ1-3 and V is TRBV7-3; D gene ambiguous. In germline, CDR1 is SGHTA, CDR2 FQGTGA. V was shortened by 9 bases and J by 0 bases, with 9 bases between the two germline ends. The CDR3 has 13 residues. CDR3 in amino acids: CASGLNSGNTIYF. The DNA for the CDR3 is TGTGCCAGTGGACTGAACTCTGGAAACACCATATATTTT. The complete variable domain, with remaining parts taken from reference TRBV7-3 and TRBJ1-3, reads GAGVSQTPSNKVTEKGKYVELRCDPISGHTALYWYRQSLGQGPEFLIYFQGTGAADDSGLPNDRFFAVRPEGSVSTLKIQRTERGDSAVYLCASGLNSGNTIYFGEGSWLTVV.

V gene TRBV5-5 combines with J gene TRBJ2-3; possibly TRBD2 for D (6 bases). Germline V gene data show CDR1 as SGHKS and CDR2 as YYEKEE (reference sequence). CDR3 length: 17 amino acids. Trimming took 1 base from V and 0 from J, leaving 15 bases between them. CDR3 in DNA: TGTGCCAGCAGCTTGTTATTAGCGGACCCTAGCACAGATACGCAGTATTTT. It translates to CASSLLLADPSTDTQYF.

The rearrangement links TRBV7-6 to TRBJ1-1; D gene unclear. V was cut by 0 bases and J by 6 bases, with 17 bases left in between. The CDR3 spans 16 residues. The germline V gene has CDR1 SGHVS and CDR2 FNYEAQ. Written as DNA, the CDR3 is TGTGCCAGCAGCTTAGCAAATCTCGGAGGGCCCCCTGAAGCTTTCTTT. This sequence encodes CASSLANLGGPPEAFF.

The V gene is TRBV25-1, the J gene TRBJ1-1; a weak D match, TRBD1 (5 bases). Germline V lookup: CDR1 MGHDK, CDR2 SYGVNS. Trimming pared 7 bases from V and 2 bases from J, leaving 11 bases between. CDR3 length: 13 amino acids. The CDR3 here is CASKSQVNTEAFF. In DNA, the CDR3 is TGTGCCAGCAAGTCACAGGTTAACACTGAAGCTTTCTTT.

This chain links TRBV28 with TRBJ1-5, with D perhaps matching TRBD1 (6 bases). Germline V gives CDR1 MDHEN, CDR2 SYDVKM. Trimming took 8 bases from V and 2 from J, leaving 16 bases between them. This CDR3 has 15 amino acids. This chain's CDR3 is CASRPAGARNQPQHF. Here the CDR3 DNA reads TGTGCCAGCCGTCCGGCGGGGGCGCGCAATCAGCCCCAGCATTTT.

The chain recombines TRBV14 with TRBJ2-7; 9 bases fit TRBD1. This CDR3 contains 17 residues. The J segment lost 0 bases and the V segment lost 3 bases, leaving 9 bases of the junction unmatched. The germline V gene has CDR1 SGHDN and CDR2 FVKESK. Written as DNA, the CDR3 is TGTGCCAGCAGCCACCGGACAGGGGTTCGAGGCTCCTACGAGCAGTACTTC. It translates to CASSHRTGVRGSYEQYF.

The genes are TRBV19 and TRBJ2-1, with TRBD1 matching over 12 bases. CDR1 is LNHDA, CDR2 SQIVND, per germline (reference sequence). The CDR3 length is 14 residues. V lost 6 bases to trimming and J lost 9 bases; unmatched junction nucleotides: 6. The CDR3 loop is CASSGTGGLGEQFF. The CDR3 nucleotides read TGTGCCAGTAGCGGGACAGGGGGCCTCGGTGAGCAGTTCTTC.

V and J are TRBV27 and TRBJ1-5; a weak D match, TRBD1 (5 bases). CDR3 length equals 15 residues. The germline CDR1 and CDR2 sequences are MNHEY and SMNVEV (reference sequence). V was cut by 3 bases and J by 6 bases, with 15 bases left in between. The CDR3 sequence: CASSLFGAFGQPQHF. The CDR3 DNA is TGTGCCAGCAGTTTGTTTGGGGCCTTTGGTCAGCCCCAGCATTTT.

This clone appeared once. The rearrangement links TRBV19 to TRBJ1-2; 9 bases agree with TRBD1. Germline V gene sequence: CDR1 LNHDA, CDR2 SQIVND (reference sequence). The V segment lost 5 bases and the J segment 6 bases; nucleotides outside the gene matches: 7. The CDR3 is 14 amino acids. This CDR3 is CASSLTRTGDGYTF. In DNA, the CDR3 is TGTGCCAGTAGTCTAACCCGGACAGGGGATGGCTACACCTTC.

The chain links TRBV18 to TRBJ1-4; 9 bases map to TRBD1. From germline, CDR1 is KGHSH and CDR2 LQKENI. Trimming took 1 base from V and 7 from J; bases not matched to a gene: 4. The CDR3 has 15 amino acids. DNA for the CDR3: TGTGCCAGCTCACCACGACAGGGGGAGGGTGAAAAACTGTTTTTT. Protein product: CASSPRQGEGEKLFF.

The rearrangement joins TRBV28 to TRBJ1-4; D unclear. This CDR3 has 15 amino acids. The germline V gene has CDR1 MDHEN and CDR2 SYDVKM. Between the trimmed V and J ends, which lost 5 bases and 3 bases, there was a span of 13 bases. This CDR3 is CASSPVGEPNEKLFF. CDR3 bases: TGTGCCAGCAGTCCCGTAGGAGAACCTAATGAAAAACTGTTTTTT.

The V and J genes are TRBV6-6 and TRBJ1-4; D unclear. The CDR3 is 16 amino acids. V gave up 2 bases and J gave up 4 bases, with 14 bases separating them. Germline V gene lookup returns CDR1 MNHNY and CDR2 SVGAGI (reference sequence). CDR3 amino acids: CASSYPSRGSNEKLFF. Here the CDR3 DNA reads TGTGCCAGCAGTTACCCCTCGCGTGGGAGTAATGAAAAACTGTTTTTT.

The chain uses TRBV6-1 and TRBJ1-5; TRBD1 is a possible D gene (5 bases). The CDR3 runs to 13 residues. Trimming cost V 3 bases and J 9 bases, with 12 bases left between them. Germline V lookup: CDR1 MNHNS, CDR2 SASEGT. CDR3 nucleotide sequence: TGTGCCAGCAGTGACACAGACAGCCTGCCCCAGCATTTT. This gives the protein CASSDTDSLPQHF.

CDR3 protein: CASGGIGTALAPLHF. CDR3 bases: TGTGCCAGCGGGGGGATCGGGACCGCCCTGGCGCCCCTCCACTTT. This chain joins TRBV5-5 and TRBJ1-6, with D perhaps matching TRBD1 (5 bases). Germline V gene lookup returns CDR1 SGHKS and CDR2 YYEKEE (reference sequence). The CDR3 sequence is 15 residues long. Deletions cut 7 bases from V and 13 bases from J, with 24 bases between.